This entry features one T cell receptor beta chain sequence. The sample originates from a study of T cells after yellow fever vaccination. Using its own MiXCR run on the 5' RACE reads, TCRdb lists one record per CDR3 protein. The sample lists a few hundred thousand distinct CDR3 sequences; under 7.5% were seen once. This sample comprised PBMCs, obtained 5 days after the yellow fever booster vaccination. The source is a man aged 25 to 45 who received the YFV17D yellow fever vaccine.

CDR3 amino acids: CASSLYASGTSGRAGFGETQYF. CDR3 nucleotide sequence: TGTGCCAGCAGCTTATACGCTTCCGGGACTAGCGGGAGGGCCGGTTTTGGCGAGACCCAGTACTTC. The chain is built from TRBV7-3 and TRBJ2-5; TRBD2 matches 16 bases. Unmatched junction bases numbered 20, after V lost 2 bases and J lost 5 bases. Per the germline V gene, CDR1 is SGHTA and CDR2 is FQGTGA. The CDR3 has 22 residues.